A selection of T cell receptor beta chains follows, all from one sample in a study of cytomegalovirus exposure and HLA in healthy donors. Assay: immunoSEQ multiplex PCR; the TCRdb copy retains only in-frame clones and omits some. The table lists fewer than 200,000 clones, less than 95% of them singletons. Specimen: PBMCs. The source of these receptors is a woman aged 18-35 years in good health and CMV-seropositive. CDR3s leave out the opening cysteine and the closing phenylalanine or tryptophan. Fields, in order: V gene, J gene, CDR3 protein.

TRBV5-5	TRBJ1-2	ASSLGPGGYT
TRBV1	TRBJ2-6	TSSACSLQSRANVLT
TRBV6-5	TRBJ2-6	ASSPQGAGANVLT
TRBV2	TRBJ1-5	ATGEWSNQPQH
TRBV6-1	TRBJ1-2	ASSENRFYGYT
TRBV27	TRBJ2-2	ASRPYGGDTGELF
TRBV5-4	TRBJ2-1	ASSLEGGGADVGF
TRBV27	TRBJ2-5	ASRPRDSREETQY
TRBV28	TRBJ2-7	ASSYSTGEQY
TRBV2	TRBJ2-1	ASKPWLEDNEQF
TRBV6-5	TRBJ2-7	ASSATGTVSNEQY
TRBV6-5	TRBJ1-5	ASTSAGKAGQPQH
TRBV7-2	TRBJ2-3	ASSLVGLALGATDTQY
TRBV28	TRBJ2-7	ASTPTGGAYEQY
TRBV2	TRBJ2-5	ASSTGLAQETQY
TRBV10-2	TRBJ2-1	ASRDAVGPYNEQF
TRBV5-4	TRBJ1-6	ASSVDSNSPLH
TRBV7-3	TRBJ2-3	ASSRGGENTDTQY
TRBV5-1	TRBJ1-2	ASSVATLTTYGGYT
TRBV29-1	TRBJ2-2	SVGPEASIAGELF